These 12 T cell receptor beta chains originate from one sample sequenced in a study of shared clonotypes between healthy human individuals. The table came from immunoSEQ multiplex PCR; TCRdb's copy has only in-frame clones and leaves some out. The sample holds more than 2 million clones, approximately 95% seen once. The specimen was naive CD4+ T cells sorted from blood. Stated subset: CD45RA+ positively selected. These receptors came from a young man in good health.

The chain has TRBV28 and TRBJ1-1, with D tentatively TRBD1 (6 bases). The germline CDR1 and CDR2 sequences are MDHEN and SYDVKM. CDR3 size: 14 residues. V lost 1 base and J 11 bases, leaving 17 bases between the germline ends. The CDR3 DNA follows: TGTGCCAGCAGTTTATTAACAGGGTCCCGATCGGCTTTCTTT. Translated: CASSLLTGSRSAFF.

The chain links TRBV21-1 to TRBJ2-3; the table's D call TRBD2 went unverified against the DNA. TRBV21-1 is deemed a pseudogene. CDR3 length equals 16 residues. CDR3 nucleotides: TGTGCCAGCAGCAAGGACCTTGGACTAGCAACAGATACGCAGTATTTT. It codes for CASSKDLGLATDTQYF.

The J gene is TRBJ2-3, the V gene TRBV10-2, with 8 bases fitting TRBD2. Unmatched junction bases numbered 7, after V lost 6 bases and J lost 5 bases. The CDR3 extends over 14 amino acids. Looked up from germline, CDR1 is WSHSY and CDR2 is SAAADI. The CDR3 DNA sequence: TGCGCCAGCAGAGAAAGCGGGAGAGAAGATACGCAGTATTTT. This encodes CASRESGREDTQYF.

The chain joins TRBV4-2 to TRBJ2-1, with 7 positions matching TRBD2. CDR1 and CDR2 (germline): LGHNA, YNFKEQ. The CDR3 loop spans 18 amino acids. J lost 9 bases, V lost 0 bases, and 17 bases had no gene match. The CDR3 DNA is TGTGCCAGCAGCCAAGAGGGGAGCGGGCGGGGGTGGCCGTTTGAGCAGTTCTTC. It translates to CASSQEGSGRGWPFEQFF.

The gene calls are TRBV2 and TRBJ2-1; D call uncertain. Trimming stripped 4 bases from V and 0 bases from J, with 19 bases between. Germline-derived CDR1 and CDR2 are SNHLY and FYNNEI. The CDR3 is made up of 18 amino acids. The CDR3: CASSVGGWVSVSYNEQFF. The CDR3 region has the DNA TGTGCCAGCAGTGTGGGTGGCTGGGTAAGTGTCTCCTACAATGAGCAGTTCTTC.

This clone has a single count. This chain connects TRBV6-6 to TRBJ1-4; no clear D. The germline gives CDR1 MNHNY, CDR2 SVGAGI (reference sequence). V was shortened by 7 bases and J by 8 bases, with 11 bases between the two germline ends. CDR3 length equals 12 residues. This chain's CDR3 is CASTQAYEKLFF. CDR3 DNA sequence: TGTGCCAGCACCCAGGCGTACGAAAAACTGTTTTTT.

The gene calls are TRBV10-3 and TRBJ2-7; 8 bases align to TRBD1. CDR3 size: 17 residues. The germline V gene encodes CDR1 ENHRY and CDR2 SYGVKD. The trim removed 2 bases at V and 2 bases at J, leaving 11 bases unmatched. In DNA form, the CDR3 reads TGTGCCATCAGTGAGGCATCAGGACAGGGTGTCGCCTACGAGCAGTACTTC. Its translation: CAISEASGQGVAYEQYF.

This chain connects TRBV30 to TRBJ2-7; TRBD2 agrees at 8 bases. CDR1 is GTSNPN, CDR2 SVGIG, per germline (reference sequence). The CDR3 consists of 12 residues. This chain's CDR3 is CVLTGTSYEQYF. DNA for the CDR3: TGTGTCTTAACCGGGACTAGCTACGAGCAGTACTTC.

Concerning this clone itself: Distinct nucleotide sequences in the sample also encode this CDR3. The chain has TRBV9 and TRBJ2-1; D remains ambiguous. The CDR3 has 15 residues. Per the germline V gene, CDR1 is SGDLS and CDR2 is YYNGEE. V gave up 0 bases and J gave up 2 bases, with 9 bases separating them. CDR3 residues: CASSVVGEPYNEQFF. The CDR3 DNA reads TGTGCCAGCAGCGTAGTAGGTGAGCCCTACAATGAGCAGTTCTTC.

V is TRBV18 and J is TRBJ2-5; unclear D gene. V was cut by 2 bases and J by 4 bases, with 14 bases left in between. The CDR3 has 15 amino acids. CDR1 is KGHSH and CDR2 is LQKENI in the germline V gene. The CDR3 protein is CASSPAARPGETQYF. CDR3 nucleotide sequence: TGTGCCAGCTCACCAGCAGCACGGCCCGGAGAGACCCAGTACTTC.

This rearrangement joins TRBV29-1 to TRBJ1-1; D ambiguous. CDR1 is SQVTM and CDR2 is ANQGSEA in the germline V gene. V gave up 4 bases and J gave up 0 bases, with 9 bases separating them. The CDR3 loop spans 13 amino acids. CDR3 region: CSVANVLNTEAFF. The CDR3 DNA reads TGCAGCGTTGCAAACGTCCTGAACACTGAAGCTTTCTTT.

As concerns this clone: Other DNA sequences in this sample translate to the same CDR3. CDR3 residues: CAWSVPRGEKLFF. The DNA for the CDR3 is TGTGCCTGGAGTGTACCACGCGGAGAAAAACTGTTTTTT. The J gene is TRBJ1-4, the V gene TRBV30; D ambiguous. The CDR3 covers 13 residues. V was cut by 0 bases and J by 8 bases, with 10 bases left in between. Germline CDR1 is GTSNPN and CDR2 is SVGIG (reference sequence).